This TCR beta chain was sequenced for a study of blood T cell repertoires in COVID-19 (dated by TCRdb to 2018 to 2021). With respect to the entire study: Samples from collaborators originated in the United States, Italy and Spain and spanned both the acute and convalescent phases of COVID-19. The material from the prospective study consisted of cDNA or gDNA derived from T cells, B-cell-depleted T cells, or PBMCs. Subjects who had been exposed to COVID-19, were actively infected with it, or had recovered from it provided the deeply sampled blood TCRbeta repertoires that made up the dataset. The repertoires were made available in a free public database intended to serve as a resource for research on the immune response to SARS-CoV-2. The samples were drawn from two sources: the first 160 participants of the ongoing ImmuneRACE study, and 1,200 or so subjects contributed by 6 global collaborators. A de-identified subject ID, COVID-19 status, age in years and sex were almost always included in the sample metadata. HLA class I and class II types, where available, came from metadata supplied by the sample provider rather than from assay-based typing.

At one collaborating source in Seattle, patients were enrolled during active infection and were followed longitudinally through the course of disease. Whole blood was collected in K2EDTA tubes by collaborating institutions according to the institutions' own protocols. For TCRbeta analysis, collaborator samples were shipped as frozen whole blood, as isolated PBMCs, or as DNA extracted from either sample type. Notes on this clone: Its antigen is unknown. No quality values exist for individual bases; no much larger clone is one base distant.

Based on the germline V gene, the CDR1 and CDR2 sequences are SGHTA and FQGNSA. From cysteine to phenylalanine, the CDR3 is 14 amino acids long. CDR3 DNA only is kept here, 42 bases in frame from base 1. V is cut back by 5 bases and J by 7 bases, with 7 bases in the junction unmatched. The immunoSEQ Assay, a bias-controlled multiplex PCR, was used to amplify TCRbeta CDR3 regions from genomic DNA. The paper's processing steps were these. Nucleated cell counts per sample were estimated from amplification of reference gene primers within the assay. Sequence reads were collapsed and filtered to measure the absolute abundance of every unique TCRbeta CDR3 rearrangement. For each sample, productive Simpson clonality was calculated as the square root of Simpson's diversity index across productive rearrangements. This immuneACCESS table, as held by TCRdb, lists in-frame sequences with V and J called but not all clones. Of the missing ones, under half trace to an unresolved V gene in checked studies; the others have no known cause. V and J calls and clone size are as listed in that table; D and trimming were resolved from the DNA. In all, the sample holds approximately 180,000 clones, and around 85% of those were seen once. The ten biggest clones cover around a sixth of the sample.

What the authors observed across the whole study: The quantity of clinical and demographic metadata differed by source and by participant and was supplied without curation.

The chain joins TRBV7-2 to TRBJ1-3; the junction holds 8 bases that match TRBD1. The sequence was collected from a person aged 65 to 85 with COVID-19, enrolled during active disease. Sequencing input: peripheral blood. The nucleotide sequence reads as follows: TGTGCCAGCAGCCCATGGACAGGGTTGAACACCATATATTTT. This gives the protein CASSPWTGLNTIYF.